The rows below give T cell receptor beta chains drawn from one sample of a study of T cell repertoires in cytomegalovirus infection. A single record per CDR3 protein comes from TCRdb applying MiXCR to the reads. The sample includes about a million distinct CDR3 sequences, roughly 30% of them seen just once. What these receptors recognize is not known. The source material was cultured CD8+ T cells from PBMCs, sampled from culture after CMV antigen stimulation. These receptors originate from a human donor in good health (CMV status not recorded). Some clones in this sample may be carry-over from other donors' samples. Each CDR3 is given with its conserved first and last residue. The order of the fields is J gene, V gene, CDR3 protein.

j_gene: TRBJ2-2; v_gene: TRBV5-4; CDR3aa: CASSLETENTGELFF
j_gene: TRBJ1-1; v_gene: TRBV28; CDR3aa: CASSLPGGPEAFF
j_gene: TRBJ1-1; v_gene: TRBV19; CDR3aa: CASSLDGGITEAFF
j_gene: TRBJ1-1; v_gene: TRBV7-9; CDR3aa: CASSLGVREAPAEAFF
j_gene: TRBJ1-2; v_gene: TRBV6-2/TRBV6-3; CDR3aa: CASSYLDTNYGYTF
j_gene: TRBJ2-1; v_gene: TRBV19; CDR3aa: CASSSLAGAWDEQFF
j_gene: TRBJ2-1; v_gene: TRBV6-1; CDR3aa: CASSPGEGSYNEQFF
j_gene: TRBJ1-3; v_gene: TRBV19; CDR3aa: CASSIGDSGNTIYF
j_gene: TRBJ1-5; v_gene: TRBV7-9; CDR3aa: CASSSTGMGNQPQHF
j_gene: TRBJ1-1; v_gene: TRBV9; CDR3aa: CASSAFLELEVIGEAFF
j_gene: TRBJ2-5; v_gene: TRBV12-3/TRBV12-4; CDR3aa: CASSGPSGGETQYF
j_gene: TRBJ2-3; v_gene: TRBV12-3/TRBV12-4; CDR3aa: CASSPEGNTQYF
j_gene: TRBJ2-1; v_gene: TRBV7-2; CDR3aa: CASSPNPRLGGDEQFF
j_gene: TRBJ2-2; v_gene: TRBV29-1; CDR3aa: CSVVGGVGTGELFF
j_gene: TRBJ2-7; v_gene: TRBV5-4; CDR3aa: CASSFGTSFYEQYF
j_gene: TRBJ2-7; v_gene: TRBV7-6; CDR3aa: CASSLSMGEQYF
j_gene: TRBJ2-3; v_gene: TRBV12-3/TRBV12-4; CDR3aa: CASSRSVTDTQYF
j_gene: TRBJ2-5; v_gene: TRBV5-5; CDR3aa: CASSWQAGYQETQYF
j_gene: TRBJ2-7; v_gene: TRBV27; CDR3aa: CASSHGTTYEQYF
j_gene: TRBJ1-2; v_gene: TRBV9; CDR3aa: CASRGLEEANYGYTF
j_gene: TRBJ1-3; v_gene: TRBV4-3; CDR3aa: CASSLDRGLKNTIYF
j_gene: TRBJ2-2; v_gene: TRBV6-5; CDR3aa: CASETGEENTGELFF
j_gene: TRBJ2-6; v_gene: TRBV12-5; CDR3aa: CASGLVGNSLYSGANVLTF
j_gene: TRBJ2-2; v_gene: TRBV27; CDR3aa: CASSLLGGDRTGELFF
j_gene: TRBJ2-3; v_gene: TRBV2; CDR3aa: CASGRAASSTDTQYF
j_gene: TRBJ2-2; v_gene: TRBV7-6; CDR3aa: CASSRGDRVVSGELFF
j_gene: TRBJ1-2; v_gene: TRBV2; CDR3aa: CASSPRGVGGYTF
j_gene: TRBJ2-2; v_gene: TRBV27; CDR3aa: CASSLSKRDGGRTGELFF
j_gene: TRBJ1-2; v_gene: TRBV10-3; CDR3aa: CAIRVGQDRSYGYTF
j_gene: TRBJ1-2; v_gene: TRBV2; CDR3aa: CASRGRRYGYTF
j_gene: TRBJ2-1; v_gene: TRBV6-5; CDR3aa: CVSSYGVSSYNEQFF
j_gene: TRBJ1-2; v_gene: TRBV6-2/TRBV6-3; CDR3aa: CASQLHRDQHGGYTF
j_gene: TRBJ2-1; v_gene: TRBV7-2; CDR3aa: CASSSYLGGTREQFF
j_gene: TRBJ2-3; v_gene: TRBV6-8; CDR3aa: CASSYRRGRTDTQYF
j_gene: TRBJ2-1; v_gene: TRBV27; CDR3aa: CATRLSGVQFF
j_gene: TRBJ1-5; v_gene: TRBV5-1; CDR3aa: CASSLLKPQHF
j_gene: TRBJ1-1; v_gene: TRBV5-4; CDR3aa: CASSLPGTLNTEAFF
j_gene: TRBJ2-2; v_gene: TRBV19; CDR3aa: CASSISAGGVTGELFF
j_gene: TRBJ2-1; v_gene: TRBV19; CDR3aa: CASSISQGPLNEQFF
j_gene: TRBJ2-1; v_gene: TRBV14; CDR3aa: CASSQVYSAGKAF
j_gene: TRBJ2-1; v_gene: TRBV9; CDR3aa: CASSVESGRPYNEQFF
j_gene: TRBJ1-2; v_gene: TRBV12-3/TRBV12-4; CDR3aa: CASSSDRGSLGYTF
j_gene: TRBJ2-5; v_gene: TRBV7-6; CDR3aa: CASSLTASGVRFAQYF
j_gene: TRBJ1-5; v_gene: TRBV2; CDR3aa: CASSAAVGSNQPQHF
j_gene: TRBJ1-1; v_gene: TRBV7-8; CDR3aa: CASRPQVLGNTEAFF